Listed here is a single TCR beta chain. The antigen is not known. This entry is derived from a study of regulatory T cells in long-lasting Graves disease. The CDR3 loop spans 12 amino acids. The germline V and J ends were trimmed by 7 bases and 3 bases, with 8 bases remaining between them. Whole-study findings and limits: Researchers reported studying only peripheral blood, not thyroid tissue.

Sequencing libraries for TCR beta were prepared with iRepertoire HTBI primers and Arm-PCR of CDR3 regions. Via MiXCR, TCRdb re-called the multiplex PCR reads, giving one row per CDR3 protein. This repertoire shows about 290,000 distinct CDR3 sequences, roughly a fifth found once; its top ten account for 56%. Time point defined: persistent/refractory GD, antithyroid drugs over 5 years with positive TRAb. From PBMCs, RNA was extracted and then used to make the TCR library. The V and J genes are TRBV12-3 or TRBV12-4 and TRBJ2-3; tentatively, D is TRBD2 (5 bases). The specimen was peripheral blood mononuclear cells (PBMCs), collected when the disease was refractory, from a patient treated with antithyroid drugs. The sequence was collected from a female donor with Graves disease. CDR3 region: CASTGWTDTQYF. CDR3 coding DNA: TGTGCCAGCACGGGGTGGACAGATACGCAGTATTTT.